This T cell receptor beta chain emerged from a study of T cell changes during pregnancy in multiple sclerosis. Produced via immunoSEQ multiplex PCR; TCRdb's table is partial and in-frame only. This table holds roughly 30,000 clones, about 90% found once. V lost 2 bases to trimming and J lost 8 bases, with 10 bases between them. Germline V gene lookup returns CDR1 SGHTA and CDR2 FQGTGA. There are 14 residues in the CDR3. V is TRBV7-3 and J is TRBJ1-6; possibly TRBD1 for D (5 bases). This receptor was obtained from a female donor in good health, enrolled as a control in a pregnancy study. The source was CD4+ T cells from peripheral blood mononuclear cells, collected in the first trimester of pregnancy. The CDR3 protein is CASSLGHGDSPLHF. As DNA, the CDR3 is TGTGCCAGCAGCTTAGGACATGGGGATTCACCCCTCCACTTT. Filled out from reference TRBV7-3 and TRBJ1-6, the complete variable domain reads GAGVSQTPSNKVTEKGKYVELRCDPISGHTALYWYRQSLGQGPEFLIYFQGTGAADDSGLPNDRFFAVRPEGSVSTLKIQRTERGDSAVYLCASSLGHGDSPLHFGNGTRLTVT.